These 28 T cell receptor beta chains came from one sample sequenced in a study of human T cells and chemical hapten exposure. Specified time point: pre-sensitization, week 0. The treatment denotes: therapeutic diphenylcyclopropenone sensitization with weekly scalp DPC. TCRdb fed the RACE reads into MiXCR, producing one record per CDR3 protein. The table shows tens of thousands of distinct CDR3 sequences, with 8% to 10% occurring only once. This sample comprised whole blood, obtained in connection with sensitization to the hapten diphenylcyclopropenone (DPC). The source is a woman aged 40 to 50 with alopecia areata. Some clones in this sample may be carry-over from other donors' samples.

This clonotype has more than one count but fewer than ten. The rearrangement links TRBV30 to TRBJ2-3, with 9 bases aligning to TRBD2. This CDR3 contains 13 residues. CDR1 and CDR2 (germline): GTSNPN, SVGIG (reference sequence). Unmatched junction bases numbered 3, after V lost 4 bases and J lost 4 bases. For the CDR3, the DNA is TGTGCCTGGAATGGCGGGGGGGCAGATACGCAGTATTTT. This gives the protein CAWNGGGADTQYF.

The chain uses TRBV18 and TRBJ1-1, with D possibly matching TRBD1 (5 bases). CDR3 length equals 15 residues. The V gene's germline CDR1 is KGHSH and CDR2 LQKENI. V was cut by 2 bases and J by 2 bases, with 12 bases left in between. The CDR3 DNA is TGTGCCAGCTCACCAAAAAGGGGCCCAAACACTGAAGCTTTCTTT. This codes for CASSPKRGPNTEAFF. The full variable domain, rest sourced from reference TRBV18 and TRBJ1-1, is NAGVMQNPRHLVRRRGQEARLRCSPMKGHSHVYWYRQLPEEGLKFMVYLQKENIIDESGMPKERFSAEFPKEGPSILRIQQVVRGDSAAYFCASSPKRGPNTEAFFGQGTRLTVV.

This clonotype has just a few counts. CDR3 sequence reads: CASSLQGGASTEAFF. The CDR3, as DNA: TGCGCCAGCAGCTTGCAGGGGGGCGCTAGCACTGAAGCTTTCTTT. The chain recombines TRBV5-1 with TRBJ1-1; 7 bases line up with TRBD1. There are 15 residues in the CDR3. V was clipped by 1 base and J by 4 bases; unmatched bases: 7. CDR1 and CDR2 (germline): SGHRS, YFSETQ.

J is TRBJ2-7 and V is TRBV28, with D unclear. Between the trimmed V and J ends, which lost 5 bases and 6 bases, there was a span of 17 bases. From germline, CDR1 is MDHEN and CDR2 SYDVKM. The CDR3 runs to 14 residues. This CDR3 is CASSSPVGRGEQYF. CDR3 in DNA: TGTGCCAGCAGTAGCCCCGTGGGTCGAGGCGAGCAGTACTTC.

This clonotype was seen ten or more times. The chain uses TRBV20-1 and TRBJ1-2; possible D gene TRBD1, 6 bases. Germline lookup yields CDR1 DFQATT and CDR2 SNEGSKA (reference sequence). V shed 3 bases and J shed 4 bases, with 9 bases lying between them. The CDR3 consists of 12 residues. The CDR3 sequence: CSARPRGYGYTF. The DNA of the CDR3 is TGCAGTGCTAGGCCCAGGGGCTATGGCTACACCTTC.

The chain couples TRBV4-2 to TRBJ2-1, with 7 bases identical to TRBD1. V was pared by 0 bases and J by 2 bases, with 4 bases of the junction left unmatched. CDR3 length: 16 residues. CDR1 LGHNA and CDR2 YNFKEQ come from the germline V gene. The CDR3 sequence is CASSQDDREAYNEQFF. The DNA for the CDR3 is TGTGCCAGCAGCCAAGATGACAGGGAAGCCTACAATGAGCAGTTCTTC.

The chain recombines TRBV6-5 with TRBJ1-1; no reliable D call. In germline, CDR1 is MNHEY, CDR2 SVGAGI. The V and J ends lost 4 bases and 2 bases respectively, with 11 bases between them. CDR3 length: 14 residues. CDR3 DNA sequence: TGTGCCAGCAGTTCCTTGGGTGCCAACACTGAAGCTTTCTTT. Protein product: CASSSLGANTEAFF.

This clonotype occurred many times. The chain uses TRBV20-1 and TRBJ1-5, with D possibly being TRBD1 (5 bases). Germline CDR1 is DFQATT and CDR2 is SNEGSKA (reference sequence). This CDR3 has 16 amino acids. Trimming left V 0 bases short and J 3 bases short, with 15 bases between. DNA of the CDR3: TGCAGTGCTAGAGATGGGGTGAGGGGAAACAATCAGCCCCAGCATTTT. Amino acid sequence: CSARDGVRGNNQPQHF.

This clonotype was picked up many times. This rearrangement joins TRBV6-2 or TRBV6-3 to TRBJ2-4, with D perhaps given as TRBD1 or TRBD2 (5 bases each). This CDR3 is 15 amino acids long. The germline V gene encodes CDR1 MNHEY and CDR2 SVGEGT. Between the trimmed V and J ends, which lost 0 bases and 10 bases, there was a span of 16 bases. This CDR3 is CASSYSRQSEGIQYF. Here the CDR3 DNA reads TGTGCCAGCAGTTACTCGAGACAGTCTGAGGGGATTCAGTACTTC.

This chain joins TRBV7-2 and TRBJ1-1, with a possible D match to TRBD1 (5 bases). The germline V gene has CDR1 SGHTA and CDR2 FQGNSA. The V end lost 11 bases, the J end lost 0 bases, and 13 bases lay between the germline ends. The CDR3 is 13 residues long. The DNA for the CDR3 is TGTGCCTCAACTCAGGGTATGAACACTGAAGCTTTCTTT. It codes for CASTQGMNTEAFF.

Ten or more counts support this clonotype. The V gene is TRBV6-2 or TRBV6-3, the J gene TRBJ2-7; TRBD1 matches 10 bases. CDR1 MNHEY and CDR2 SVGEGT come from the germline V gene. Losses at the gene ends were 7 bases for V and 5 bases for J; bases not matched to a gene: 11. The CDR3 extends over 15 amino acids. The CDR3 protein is CASKPPGTGVNEQYF. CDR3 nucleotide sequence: TGTGCCAGCAAACCGCCCGGGACAGGGGTAAACGAGCAGTACTTC.

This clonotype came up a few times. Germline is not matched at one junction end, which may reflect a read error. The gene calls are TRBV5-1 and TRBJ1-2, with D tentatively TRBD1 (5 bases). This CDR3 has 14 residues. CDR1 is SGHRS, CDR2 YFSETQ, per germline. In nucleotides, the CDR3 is TGCGCCGGCAGCTTGGAAGGGCAGGGCTATGGCTACACCTTC. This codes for CAGSLEGQGYGYTF. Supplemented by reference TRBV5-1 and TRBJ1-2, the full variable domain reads KAGVTQTPRYLIKTRGQQVTLSCSPISGHRSVSWYQQTPGQGLQFLFEYFSETQRNKGNFPGRFSGRQFSNSRSEMNVSTLELGDSALYLCAGSLEGQGYGYTFGSGTRLTVV.

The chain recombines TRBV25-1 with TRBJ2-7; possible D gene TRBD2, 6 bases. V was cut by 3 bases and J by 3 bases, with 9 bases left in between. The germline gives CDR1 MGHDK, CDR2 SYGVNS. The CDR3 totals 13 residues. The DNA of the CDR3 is TGTGCCAGCAGTGATGGGGACTTCTACGAGCAGTACTTC. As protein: CASSDGDFYEQYF.

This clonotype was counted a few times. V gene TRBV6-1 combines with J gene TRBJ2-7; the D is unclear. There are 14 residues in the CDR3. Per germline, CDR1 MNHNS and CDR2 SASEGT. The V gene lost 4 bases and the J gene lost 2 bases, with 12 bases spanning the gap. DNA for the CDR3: TGTGCCAGCAGTGTCGAAGGGCCCACCTACGAGCAGTACTTC. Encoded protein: CASSVEGPTYEQYF.

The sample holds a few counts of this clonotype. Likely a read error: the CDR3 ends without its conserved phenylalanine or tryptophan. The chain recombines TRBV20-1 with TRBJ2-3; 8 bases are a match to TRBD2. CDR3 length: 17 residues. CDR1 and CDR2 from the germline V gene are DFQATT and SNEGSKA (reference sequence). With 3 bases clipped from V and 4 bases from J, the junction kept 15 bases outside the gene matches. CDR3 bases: TGCAGTGCTAGTTCCCTGGGAGAGCGGGGGTGGGCAGATACGCAGTATTCT. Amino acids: CSASSLGERGWADTQYS.

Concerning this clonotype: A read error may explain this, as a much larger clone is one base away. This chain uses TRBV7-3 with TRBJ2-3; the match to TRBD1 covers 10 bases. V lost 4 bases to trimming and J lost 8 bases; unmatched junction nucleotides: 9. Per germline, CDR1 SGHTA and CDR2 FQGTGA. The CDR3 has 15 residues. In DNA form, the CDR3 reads TGTGCCAGCAGCTCCTCGGGACAGGGGATGGGTACGCAGTATTTT. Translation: CASSSSGQGMGTQYF.

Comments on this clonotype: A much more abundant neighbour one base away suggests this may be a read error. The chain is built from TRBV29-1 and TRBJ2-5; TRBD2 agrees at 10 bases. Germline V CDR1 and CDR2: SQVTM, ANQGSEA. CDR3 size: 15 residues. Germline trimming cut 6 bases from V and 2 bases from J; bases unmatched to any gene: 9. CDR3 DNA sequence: TGCAGCGTCGATGGGAGTAGCGGGGGGCAAGAGACCCAGTACTTC. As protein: CSVDGSSGGQETQYF. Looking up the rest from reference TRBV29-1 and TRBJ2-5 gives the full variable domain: SAVISQKPSRDICQRGTSLTIQCQVDSQVTMMFWYRQQPGQSLTLIATANQGSEATYESGFVIDKFPISRPNLTFSTLTVSNMSPEDSSIYLCSVDGSSGGQETQYFGPGTRLLVL.

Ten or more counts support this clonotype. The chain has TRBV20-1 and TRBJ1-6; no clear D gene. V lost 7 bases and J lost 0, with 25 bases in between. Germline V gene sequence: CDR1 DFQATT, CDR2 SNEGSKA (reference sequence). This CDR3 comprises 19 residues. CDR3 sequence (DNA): TGCAGTGTGTCTCGCTTGGGGTCATCCTCCCTCTCCTATAATTCACCCCTCCACTTT. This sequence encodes CSVSRLGSSSLSYNSPLHF.

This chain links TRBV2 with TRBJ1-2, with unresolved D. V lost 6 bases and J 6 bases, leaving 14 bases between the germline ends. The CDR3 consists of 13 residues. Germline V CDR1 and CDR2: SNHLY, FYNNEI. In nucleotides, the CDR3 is TGTGCCAGCAGGACAACAGAGAATGATGGCTACACCTTC. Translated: CASRTTENDGYTF.

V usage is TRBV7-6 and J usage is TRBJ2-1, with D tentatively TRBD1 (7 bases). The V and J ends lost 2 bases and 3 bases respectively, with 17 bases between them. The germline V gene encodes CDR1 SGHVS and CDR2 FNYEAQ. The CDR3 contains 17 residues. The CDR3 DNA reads TGTGCCAGCAGCTTACGGGGGACAGCCACTATCTACAATGAGCAGTTCTTC. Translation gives CASSLRGTATIYNEQFF.

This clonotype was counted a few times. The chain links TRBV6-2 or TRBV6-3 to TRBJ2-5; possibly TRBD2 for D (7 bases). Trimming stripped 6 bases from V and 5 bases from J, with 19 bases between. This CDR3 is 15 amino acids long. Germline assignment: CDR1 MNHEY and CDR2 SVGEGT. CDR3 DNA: TGTGCCAGCAGCCCAGCCCGGGGGGCGTCGGAGACCCAGTACTTC. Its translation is CASSPARGASETQYF.

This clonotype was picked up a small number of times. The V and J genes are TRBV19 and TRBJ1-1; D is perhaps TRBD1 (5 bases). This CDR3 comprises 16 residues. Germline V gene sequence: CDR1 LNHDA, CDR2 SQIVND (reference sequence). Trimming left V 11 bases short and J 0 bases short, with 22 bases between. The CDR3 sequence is CASGRQGGIMNTEAFF. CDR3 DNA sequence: TGTGCCTCAGGGAGGCAGGGAGGGATCATGAACACTGAAGCTTTCTTT.

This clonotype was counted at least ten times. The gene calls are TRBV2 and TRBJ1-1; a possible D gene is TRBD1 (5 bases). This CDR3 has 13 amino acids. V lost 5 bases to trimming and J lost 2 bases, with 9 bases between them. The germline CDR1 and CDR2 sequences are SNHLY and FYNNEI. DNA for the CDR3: TGTGCCAGCAGTCCCCAGGGTAACACTGAAGCTTTCTTT. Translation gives CASSPQGNTEAFF.

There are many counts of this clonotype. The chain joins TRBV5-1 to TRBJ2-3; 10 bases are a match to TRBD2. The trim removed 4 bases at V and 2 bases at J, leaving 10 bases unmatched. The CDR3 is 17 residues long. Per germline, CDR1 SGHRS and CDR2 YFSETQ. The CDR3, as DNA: TGCGCCAGCAGCGCCACCCTCCTAGCGGGGGCCACAGATACGCAGTATTTT. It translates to CASSATLLAGATDTQYF.

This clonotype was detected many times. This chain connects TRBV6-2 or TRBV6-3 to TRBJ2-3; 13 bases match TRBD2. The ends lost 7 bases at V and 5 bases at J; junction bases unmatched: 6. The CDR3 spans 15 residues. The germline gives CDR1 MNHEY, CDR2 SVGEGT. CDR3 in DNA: TGTGCCAGCACCTTGGGACTAGCGGGGCGAGATACGCAGTATTTT. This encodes CASTLGLAGRDTQYF.

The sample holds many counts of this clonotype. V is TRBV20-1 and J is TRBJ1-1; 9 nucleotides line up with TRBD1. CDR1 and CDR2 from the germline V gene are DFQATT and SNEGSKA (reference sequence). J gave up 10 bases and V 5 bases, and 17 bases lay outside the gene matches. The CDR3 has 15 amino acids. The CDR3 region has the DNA TGCAGTGCTCATAGGACAGGGGTCGAGAAGATGGCAGCTTTCTTT. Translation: CSAHRTGVEKMAAFF.

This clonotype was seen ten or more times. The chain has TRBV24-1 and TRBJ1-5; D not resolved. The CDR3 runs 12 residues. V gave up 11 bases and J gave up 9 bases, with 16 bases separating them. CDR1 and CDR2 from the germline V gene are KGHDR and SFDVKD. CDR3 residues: CARGSGSRPQHF. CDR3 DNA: TGTGCCAGAGGTTCGGGGTCACGGCCCCAGCATTTT.

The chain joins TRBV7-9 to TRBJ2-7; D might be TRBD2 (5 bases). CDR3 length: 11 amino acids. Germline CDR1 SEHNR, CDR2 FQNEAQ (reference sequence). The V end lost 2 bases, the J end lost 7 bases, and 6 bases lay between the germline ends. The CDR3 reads CASSLWEEQYF. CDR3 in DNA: TGTGCCAGCAGCTTATGGGAGGAGCAGTACTTC.